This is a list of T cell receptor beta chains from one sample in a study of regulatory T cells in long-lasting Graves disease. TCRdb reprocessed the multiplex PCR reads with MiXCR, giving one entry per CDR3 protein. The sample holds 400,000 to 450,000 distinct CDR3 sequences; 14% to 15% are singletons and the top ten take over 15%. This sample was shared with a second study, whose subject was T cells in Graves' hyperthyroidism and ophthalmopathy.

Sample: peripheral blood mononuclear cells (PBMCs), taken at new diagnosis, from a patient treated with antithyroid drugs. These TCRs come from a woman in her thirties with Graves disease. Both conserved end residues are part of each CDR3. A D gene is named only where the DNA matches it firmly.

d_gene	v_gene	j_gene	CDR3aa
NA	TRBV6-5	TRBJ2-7	CASSSSRVGEQYF
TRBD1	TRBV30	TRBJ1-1	CASDNRGNTEAFF
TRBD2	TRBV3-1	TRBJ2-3	CASSQEAGGGMGNTQYF
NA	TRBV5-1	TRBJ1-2	CASSPDPLAYGYTF
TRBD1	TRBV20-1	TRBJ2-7	CSARSDRGLYEQYF
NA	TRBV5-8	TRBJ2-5	CASSLDLAGQETQYF
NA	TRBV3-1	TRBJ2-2	CASSPEGRELFF
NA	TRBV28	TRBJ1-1	CASQSEPLSPEAFF
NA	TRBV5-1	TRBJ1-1	CASSLGIVNTEAFF
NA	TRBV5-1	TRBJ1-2	CASSPGRGYTF
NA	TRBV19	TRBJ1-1	CASSAPWVGTEAFF
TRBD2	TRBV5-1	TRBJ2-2	CASGTSGSTGELFF
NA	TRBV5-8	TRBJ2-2	CASSPRPGELFF
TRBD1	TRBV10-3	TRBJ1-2	CAISLDRGGTEGYTF
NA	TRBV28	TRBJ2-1	CASSGPVRGPYNKQFF
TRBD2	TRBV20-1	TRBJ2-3	CSASGIGGRASDTQYF
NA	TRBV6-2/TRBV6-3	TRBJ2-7	CASSAGSGSYEQYF
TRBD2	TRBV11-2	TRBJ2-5	CASSYLGLAGIETQYF
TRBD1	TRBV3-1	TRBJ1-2	CASSPTGARCTF
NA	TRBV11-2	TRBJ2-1	CASSLLGLINNEQFF
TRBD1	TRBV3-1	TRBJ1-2	CASSQGGQGFGYTF